These 32 T cell receptor beta chains came from one sample sequenced in a study of post-analysis software for immune sequencing data. Study-level findings and limits: In patients, a few TRBV segments were more frequent than in controls, with TRBV5-6, TRBV5-1 and TRBV20-1 among them.

The antigens for these receptors are not known. Unique molecular identifiers had been added to the TCR beta cDNA libraries. TCRdb passed the PCR reads through MiXCR, listing each CDR3 protein once. The sample holds some 240,000 distinct CDR3 sequences, 36% seen once. The sequenced material came from blood. The receptors shown here come from a girl between 5 and 17 years old with multiple sclerosis.

V and J are TRBV21-1 and TRBJ2-7; the D call in the table, TRBD2, was not verified against the DNA. TRBV21-1 is a pseudogene segment. This CDR3 has 17 amino acids. CDR3 coding DNA: TGTGCCAGCAGCCCCCGGCCACTAGCGGGGAGCTCCTACGGGCAGTACTTC. This encodes CASSPRPLAGSSYGQYF.

As concerns this clonotype: This may be a read error: a much more frequent sequence differs by one nucleotide. The chain carries TRBV2 and TRBJ2-7, with D possibly being TRBD2 (6 bases). The V end lost 7 bases, the J end lost 3 bases, and 13 bases lay between the germline ends. The CDR3 runs 13 residues. The germline gives CDR1 SNHLY, CDR2 FYNNEI. CDR3 sequence: CASNRGSGYEQYF. CDR3 DNA sequence: TGTGCCAGCAACCGGGGTAGCGGCTACGAGCAGTACTTC.

This clonotype was counted at least ten times. The chain carries TRBV5-1 and TRBJ1-4, with unresolved D. This CDR3 has 14 residues. Trimming removed 4 bases at V and 2 bases at J, with 9 bases between. Germline CDR1 is SGHRS and CDR2 is YFSETQ. CDR3 sequence reads: CASSRGSTNEKLFF. The CDR3 DNA reads as TGCGCCAGCAGCCGGGGTTCGACTAATGAAAAACTGTTTTTT. Together with reference TRBV5-1 and TRBJ1-4, the CDR3 gives the full variable domain: KAGVTQTPRYLIKTRGQQVTLSCSPISGHRSVSWYQQTPGQGLQFLFEYFSETQRNKGNFPGRFSGRQFSNSRSEMNVSTLELGDSALYLCASSRGSTNEKLFFGSGTQLSVL.

There are a few counts of this clonotype. The chain has TRBV4-1 and TRBJ1-2, with a possible D match to TRBD1 (6 bases). Trimming left V 5 bases short and J 4 bases short, with 17 bases between. Germline loops: CDR1 MGHRA, CDR2 YSYEKL. The CDR3 consists of 15 residues. The CDR3 reads CASSTPQGRSYGYTF. CDR3 sequence (DNA): TGCGCCAGCAGCACCCCCCAGGGGAGATCCTATGGCTACACCTTC.

The chain links TRBV21-1 to TRBJ2-7; the table gives TRBD2 as D, unverified against the DNA. TRBV21-1 is listed as a pseudogene. CDR3 length: 15 residues. CDR3 DNA sequence: TGTGCCAGCAGCAAAGTCCGAGGGCCCACCTACGAGCAGTACTTC. It specifies CASSKVRGPTYEQYF.

This clonotype was counted only a few times. The rearrangement links TRBV7-9 to TRBJ1-4; D remains ambiguous. Germline V gene sequence: CDR1 SEHNR, CDR2 FQNEAQ (reference sequence). Trimming shortened V by 1 base and J by 6 bases, and 12 bases separated the two germline ends. CDR3 length equals 15 residues. CDR3 protein: CASSLDSWFDEKLFF. CDR3 bases: TGTGCCAGCAGCTTAGATTCGTGGTTCGATGAAAAACTGTTTTTT.

The V and J genes are TRBV6-4 and TRBJ1-5; TRBD1 matches at 9 bases. Per germline, CDR1 MRHNA and CDR2 SNTAGT. Trimming removed 6 bases from V and 0 bases from J; junction bases left unmatched: 9. The CDR3 consists of 17 residues. The CDR3 protein is CASRPGTGSISNQPQHF. The CDR3 DNA reads as TGTGCCAGCAGGCCCGGGACAGGGTCTATTAGCAATCAGCCCCAGCATTTT.

This clonotype was counted a few times. This chain joins TRBV25-1 and TRBJ2-5, with D unclear. Germline V gene lookup returns CDR1 MGHDK and CDR2 SYGVNS. CDR3 size: 12 residues. The V gene lost 6 bases and the J gene lost 6 bases, with 11 bases spanning the gap. DNA for the CDR3: TGTGCCAGCAGAGGGTTTTCGAAGACCCAGTACTTC. This gives the protein CASRGFSKTQYF.

This clonotype was seen a handful of times. The chain recombines TRBV20-1 with TRBJ2-1, with 13 nucleotides matching TRBD2. Germline CDR1 is DFQATT and CDR2 is SNEGSKA (reference sequence). The ends lost 2 bases at V and 12 bases at J; junction bases unmatched: 7. The CDR3 covers 14 residues. CDR3 DNA: TGCAGTGCTAGACCCGGGACTAGCGGGATGTCGCAGTTCTTC. Protein sequence: CSARPGTSGMSQFF.

This clonotype was counted ten times or more. The V and J genes are TRBV12-3 or TRBV12-4 and TRBJ2-6, with D hard to call. The ends were cut back, 4 bases at V and 0 bases at J, with 16 bases in the middle. The CDR3 is 18 amino acids. The CDR3 coding sequence is TGTGCCAGCAGTTCTAAGCGTGGTTCGGACTCTGGGGCCAACGTCCTGACTTTC. It is translated as CASSSKRGSDSGANVLTF.

In this sample, this clonotype turned up many times. The gene calls are TRBV27 and TRBJ2-1, with TRBD2 identical over 12 bases. Germline values: CDR1 MNHEY, CDR2 SMNVEV (reference sequence). The CDR3 covers 17 residues. The trim removed 7 bases at V and 7 bases at J, leaving 14 bases unmatched. CDR3 protein: CASIGQGLAGGGNEQFF. Here the CDR3 DNA reads TGTGCCAGCATCGGACAGGGGCTAGCGGGAGGGGGTAATGAGCAGTTCTTC.

This chain uses TRBV11-3 with TRBJ2-4, with D possibly TRBD2 on 5 matching bases. Trimming removed 6 bases from V and 3 bases from J, with 6 bases in between. Germline V gene lookup returns CDR1 SGHNT and CDR2 YENEEA. There are 12 residues in the CDR3. The CDR3, as DNA: TGTGCCAGCAGTCGGGACAAAAACATTCAGTACTTC. This codes for CASSRDKNIQYF.

Turning to this clonotype: With a much larger clone just one base away, this may be a read error. V is TRBV28 and J is TRBJ2-1; D gene ambiguous. The J call may be incorrect, as the DNA end agrees better with TRBJ2-7. This CDR3 comprises 15 residues. Germline V gene sequence: CDR1 MDHEN, CDR2 SYDVKM. This CDR3 reads CASSLVRSSYNEQYF. The CDR3, as DNA: TGTGCCAGCAGTTTAGTACGGAGCTCCTACAATGAGCAGTACTTC.

This clonotype was counted a few times. The chain joins TRBV7-9 to TRBJ2-2, with D hard to call. CDR3 length: 15 residues. The V end was cut by 8 bases, the J end by 13 bases, with 26 bases between. In germline, CDR1 is SEHNR, CDR2 FQNEAQ (reference sequence). For the CDR3, the DNA is TGTGCCAGCTCCTCTCCGACGGTAAACCTTGGAGTGCTGTTTTTT. This translates into CASSSPTVNLGVLFF.

This clonotype was counted at least ten times. This chain links TRBV5-1 with TRBJ1-1; D not certain. The CDR3 is 14 amino acids. Trimming took 2 bases from V and 0 from J, leaving 8 bases between them. CDR1 is SGHRS, CDR2 YFSETQ, per germline. As DNA, the CDR3 is TGCGCCAGCAGCTTAGGAGGACTGAACACTGAAGCTTTCTTT. This codes for CASSLGGLNTEAFF.

About this clonotype: Just one base apart from a much larger clone, this may be a read error. This chain connects TRBV28 to TRBJ2-3; TRBD1 matches at 9 bases. The CDR3 has 14 residues. CDR1 is MDHEN and CDR2 is SYDVKM in the germline V gene. As DNA, the CDR3 is TGTGCCAGCAGTTCAGGACAGGGGAGGTATACGCGGTATTTT. Translating gives CASSSGQGRYTRYF.

Turning to this clonotype: This may be a read error, as it is one base from a much larger clone. This rearrangement joins TRBV24-1 to TRBJ2-1; D is undetermined. Germline V gives CDR1 KGHDR, CDR2 SFDVKD. The CDR3 is made up of 14 amino acids. V lost 1 base and J lost 12, with 15 bases in between. The CDR3 DNA sequence: TGTGCCACCAGTGATTTTTGGTCTGGCACTGGGCAGTTCTTC. This codes for CATSDFWSGTGQFF.

This clonotype has a count of ten or more. V is TRBV5-6 and J is TRBJ1-2; perhaps TRBD1 as D (5 bases). This CDR3 contains 13 residues. Per the germline V gene, CDR1 is SGHDT and CDR2 is YYEEEE. V lost 2 bases and J lost 8, with 13 bases in between. The CDR3: CASSFGTERGYTF. Here the CDR3 DNA reads TGTGCCAGCAGCTTCGGGACGGAAAGGGGCTACACCTTC.

The chain has TRBV7-8 and TRBJ1-1, with D unresolved. There are 14 residues in the CDR3. The germline CDR1 and CDR2 sequences are SGHVS and FQNEAQ. V dropped 4 bases and J dropped 3 bases, with 12 bases sitting between them. The CDR3 reads CASSSPSGDTEAFF. CDR3 coding DNA: TGTGCCAGCAGCTCGCCCTCCGGCGACACTGAAGCTTTCTTT.

This clonotype was seen ten or more times. V usage is TRBV6-1 and J usage is TRBJ2-3; TRBD2 might be the D (5 bases). Between the trimmed V and J ends, which lost 4 bases and 2 bases, there was a span of 13 bases. This CDR3 is 15 amino acids long. Germline V gene lookup returns CDR1 MNHNS and CDR2 SASEGT. The DNA for the CDR3 is TGTGCCAGCAGTGCCACCGGGATAAACACAGATACGCAGTATTTT. Protein sequence: CASSATGINTDTQYF.

This clonotype was observed many times. This chain uses TRBV5-1 with TRBJ2-3, with TRBD2 matching 9 bases. CDR1 is SGHRS, CDR2 YFSETQ, per germline. The J segment lost 4 bases and the V segment lost 4 bases, leaving 4 bases of the junction unmatched. The CDR3 is 14 residues long. CDR3 sequence reads: CASSAGGPPDTQYF. The CDR3, as DNA: TGCGCCAGCAGCGCGGGGGGGCCCCCAGATACGCAGTATTTT.

A note on this clonotype: At one end the junction does not follow the germline gene, possibly because of a read error. The chain has TRBV6-1 and TRBJ2-3; 8 bases map to TRBD2. The germline CDR1 and CDR2 sequences are MNHNS and SASEGT. The CDR3 spans 15 residues. The CDR3 sequence is CVSSDQRGGSDTQYF. The CDR3 nucleotides are TGTGTCAGCAGTGACCAACGGGGGGGCTCAGATACTCAGTATTTT.

The rearrangement uses TRBV5-1 and TRBJ2-3, with 7 bases that match TRBD1. J gave up 6 bases and V 2 bases, and 9 bases lay outside the gene matches. CDR3 size: 15 residues. Per germline, CDR1 SGHRS and CDR2 YFSETQ. Here the CDR3 DNA reads TGCGCCAGCAGCTTACAGGGGCGGCCAAGGGATACGCAGTATTTT. As protein: CASSLQGRPRDTQYF.

This clonotype was observed a handful of times. DNA for the CDR3: TGCGCCAGCAGCTTGGAGGGACAGGGGCGCACTGAAGCTTTCTTT. Its translation is CASSLEGQGRTEAFF. The rearrangement joins TRBV5-1 to TRBJ1-1, with 10 bases matching TRBD1. The CDR3 sequence is 15 residues long. Trimming removed 0 bases from V and 4 bases from J; junction bases left unmatched: 3. Per germline, CDR1 SGHRS and CDR2 YFSETQ.

Ten or more counts support this clonotype. The V call is TRBV3-1, the J call TRBJ1-2, with D possibly matching TRBD1 (6 bases). Germline assignment: CDR1 LGHDT and CDR2 YNNKEL (reference sequence). V dropped 4 bases and J dropped 4 bases, with 13 bases sitting between them. The CDR3 has 14 amino acids. The chain's CDR3 is CASSPPDRTYGYTF. The CDR3 DNA sequence: TGTGCCAGCAGCCCACCCGACAGGACCTATGGCTACACCTTC.

This clonotype was counted a few times. The chain is built from TRBV29-1 and TRBJ1-1; D is unclear. Deletions cut 2 bases from V and 1 base from J, with 5 bases between. CDR1 SQVTM and CDR2 ANQGSEA come from the germline V gene. The CDR3 has 12 amino acids. The DNA for the CDR3 is TGCAGCGTTGAACCGGAGAACACTGAAGCTTTCTTT. Translating gives CSVEPENTEAFF.

The sample holds many counts of this clonotype. The rearrangement uses TRBV7-9 and TRBJ2-1; D is perhaps TRBD1 or TRBD2 (6 bases each). Trimming took off 4 bases at V and 8 bases at J, with 18 bases between the two ends. The CDR3 covers 15 residues. Germline-derived CDR1 and CDR2 are SEHNR and FQNEAQ (reference sequence). The DNA for the CDR3 is TGTGCCAGCAGCTCCCAGGGCGAGGGGGGCCATGAGCAGTTCTTC. Translation: CASSSQGEGGHEQFF.

For this clonotype: One end of the junction does not line up with germline, which may come from a read error. This chain connects TRBV9 to TRBJ2-3; perhaps TRBD2 as D (6 bases). Germline CDR1 is SGDLS and CDR2 is YYNGEE. CDR3 size: 14 residues. CDR3 in amino acids: CASSQGLSTDTLYF. For the CDR3, the DNA is TGTGCCAGCAGCCAAGGACTATCCACAGATACGCTGTATTTT.

This clonotype appeared many times. The chain couples TRBV7-2 to TRBJ2-5; D gene unclear. Germline V gene lookup returns CDR1 SGHTA and CDR2 FQGNSA. CDR3 size: 13 residues. V was trimmed by 7 bases and J by 5 bases, leaving 14 bases between them. DNA of the CDR3: TGTGCCAGCACCTTGACACGTCGGGAGACCCAGTACTTC. This gives the protein CASTLTRRETQYF.

In this sample, this clonotype turned up many times. CDR3 bases: TGTGCCAGCAGCTTAGCGTCCCTGGACCCCCTAGCCAAAAACATTCAGTACTTC. It encodes CASSLASLDPLAKNIQYF. The rearrangement uses TRBV7-2 and TRBJ2-4; D gene ambiguous. The germline V and J ends were trimmed by 0 bases and 0 bases, with 15 bases remaining between them. Germline loops: CDR1 SGHTA, CDR2 FQGNSA. This CDR3 is 18 amino acids long.

There are a few counts of this clonotype. V usage is TRBV2 and J usage is TRBJ2-1; TRBD2 might be the D (5 bases). This CDR3 is 15 amino acids long. V shed 2 bases and J shed 9 bases, with 17 bases lying between them. Germline loops: CDR1 SNHLY, CDR2 FYNNEI. CDR3 nucleotides: TGTGCCAGCAGTGAACAAGCCTTAACGGCGGGTGAGCAGTTCTTC. Protein: CASSEQALTAGEQFF.

V gene TRBV20-1 combines with J gene TRBJ2-3; 11 positions match TRBD2. Germline V CDR1 and CDR2: DFQATT, SNEGSKA (reference sequence). Losses at the gene ends were 6 bases for V and 7 bases for J; bases not matched to a gene: 9. The CDR3 is made up of 14 amino acids. This CDR3 is CSALSGRALYTQYF. DNA of the CDR3: TGCAGTGCCCTTAGCGGGAGGGCCTTGTATACGCAGTATTTT.